Here is one T cell receptor beta chain with its context. The data were obtained in a study of cytomegalovirus exposure and HLA in healthy donors. The germline gives CDR1 LGHNA, CDR2 YNFKEQ. The CDR3 is 16 amino acids. V was cut by 1 base and J by 0 bases, with 11 bases left in between. The donors were members of the roughly 120-subject validation cohort (separate from the approximately 670-subject first cohort). Sequenced by immunoSEQ multiplex PCR; TCRdb stores in-frame clones only, minus some. Of about 180,000 clones listed, roughly 86% are singletons. The sequencing sample was made of PBMCs. This chain joins TRBV4-2 and TRBJ2-3; D possibly corresponds to TRBD2 (6 bases). This clonotype was sampled from a man between 18 and 29 years old in good health and CMV-seropositive. The CDR3 sequence is CASSQASGYSTDTQYF. The CDR3, as DNA: TGTGCCAGCAGCCAAGCCAGCGGGTATAGCACAGATACGCAGTATTTT.